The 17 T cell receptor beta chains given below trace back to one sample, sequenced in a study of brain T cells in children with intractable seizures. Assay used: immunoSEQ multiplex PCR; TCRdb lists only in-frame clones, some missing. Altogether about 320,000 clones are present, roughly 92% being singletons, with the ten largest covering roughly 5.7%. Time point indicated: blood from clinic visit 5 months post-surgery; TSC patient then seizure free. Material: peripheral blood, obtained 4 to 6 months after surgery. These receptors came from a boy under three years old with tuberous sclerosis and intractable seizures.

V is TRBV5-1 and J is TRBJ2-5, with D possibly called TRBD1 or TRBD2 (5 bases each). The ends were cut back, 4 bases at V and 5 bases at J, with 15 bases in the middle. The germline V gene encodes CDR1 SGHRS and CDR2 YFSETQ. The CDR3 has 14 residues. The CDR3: CASSPGTKSETQYF. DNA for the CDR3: TGCGCCAGCAGCCCAGGGACCAAAAGCGAGACCCAGTACTTC.

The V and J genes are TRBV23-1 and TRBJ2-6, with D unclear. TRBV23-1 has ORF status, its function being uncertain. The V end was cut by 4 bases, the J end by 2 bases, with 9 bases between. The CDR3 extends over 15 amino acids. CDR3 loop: CASSLTGPGANVLTF. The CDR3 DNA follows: TGCGCCAGCAGTCTTACGGGCCCTGGGGCCAACGTCCTGACTTTC.

The CDR3 region is CAWSVRYTGELFF. The CDR3 DNA is TGTGCCTGGAGTGTACGCTACACCGGGGAGCTGTTTTTT. The chain links TRBV30 to TRBJ2-2; D is unclear. V was pared by 0 bases and J by 3 bases, with 5 bases between. The germline CDR1 and CDR2 sequences are GTSNPN and SVGIG (reference sequence). The CDR3 consists of 13 residues.

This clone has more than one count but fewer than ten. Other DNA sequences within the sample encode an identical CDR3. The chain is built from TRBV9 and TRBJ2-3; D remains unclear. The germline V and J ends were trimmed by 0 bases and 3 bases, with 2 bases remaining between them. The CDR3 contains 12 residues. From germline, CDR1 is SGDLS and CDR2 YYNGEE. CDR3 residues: CASSVGTDTQYF. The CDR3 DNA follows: TGTGCCAGCAGCGTAGGGACAGATACGCAGTATTTT. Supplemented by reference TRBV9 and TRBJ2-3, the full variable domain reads DSGVTQTPKHLITATGQRVTLRCSPRSGDLSVYWYQQSLDQGLQFLIQYYNGEERAKGNILERFSAQQFPDLHSELNLSSLELGDSALYFCASSVGTDTQYFGPGTRLTVL.

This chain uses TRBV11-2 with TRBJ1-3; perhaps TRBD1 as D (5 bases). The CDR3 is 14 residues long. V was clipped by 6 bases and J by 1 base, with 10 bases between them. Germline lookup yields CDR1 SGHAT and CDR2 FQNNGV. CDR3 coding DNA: TGTGCCAGCAGTGGGGGAAAATCTGGAAACACCATATATTTT. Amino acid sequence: CASSGGKSGNTIYF.

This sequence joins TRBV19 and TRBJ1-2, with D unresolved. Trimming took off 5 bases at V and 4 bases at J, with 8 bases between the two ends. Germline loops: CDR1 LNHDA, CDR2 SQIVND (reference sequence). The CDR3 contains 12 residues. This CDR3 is CASSRARYGYTF. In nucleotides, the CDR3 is TGTGCCAGTAGTCGGGCCCGCTATGGCTACACCTTC.

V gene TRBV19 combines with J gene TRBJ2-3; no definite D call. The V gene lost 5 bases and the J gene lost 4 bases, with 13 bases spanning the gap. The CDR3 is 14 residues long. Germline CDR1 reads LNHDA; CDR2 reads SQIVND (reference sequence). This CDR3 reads CASSPRTRSDTQYF. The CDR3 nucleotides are TGTGCCAGTAGTCCTAGGACGCGGTCAGATACGCAGTATTTT.

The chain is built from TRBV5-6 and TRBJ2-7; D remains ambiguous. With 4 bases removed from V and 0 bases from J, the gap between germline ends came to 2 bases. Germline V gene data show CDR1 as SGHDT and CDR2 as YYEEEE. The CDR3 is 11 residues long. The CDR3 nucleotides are TGTGCCAGCAGCGCCTCCTACGAGCAGTACTTC. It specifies CASSASYEQYF.

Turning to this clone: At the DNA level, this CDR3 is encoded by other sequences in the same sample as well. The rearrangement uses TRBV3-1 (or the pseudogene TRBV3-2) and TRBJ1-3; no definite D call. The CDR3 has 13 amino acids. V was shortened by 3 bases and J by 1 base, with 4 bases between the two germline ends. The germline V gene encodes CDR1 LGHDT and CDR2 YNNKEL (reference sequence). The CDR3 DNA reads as TGTGCCAGCAGCCAGAGTTCTGGAAACACCATATATTTT. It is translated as CASSQSSGNTIYF.

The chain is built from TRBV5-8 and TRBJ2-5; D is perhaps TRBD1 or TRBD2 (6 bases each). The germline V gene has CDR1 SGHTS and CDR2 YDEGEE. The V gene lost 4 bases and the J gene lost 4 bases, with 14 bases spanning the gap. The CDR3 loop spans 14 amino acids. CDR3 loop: CASSPVGGRETQYF. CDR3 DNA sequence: TGTGCCAGCAGCCCCGTAGGGGGGCGAGAGACCCAGTACTTC.

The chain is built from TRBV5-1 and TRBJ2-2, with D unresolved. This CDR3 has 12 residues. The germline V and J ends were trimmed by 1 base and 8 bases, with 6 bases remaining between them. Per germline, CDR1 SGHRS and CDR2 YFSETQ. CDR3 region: CASSLSSGELFF. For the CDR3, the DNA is TGCGCCAGCAGCTTGAGCTCTGGGGAGCTGTTTTTT.

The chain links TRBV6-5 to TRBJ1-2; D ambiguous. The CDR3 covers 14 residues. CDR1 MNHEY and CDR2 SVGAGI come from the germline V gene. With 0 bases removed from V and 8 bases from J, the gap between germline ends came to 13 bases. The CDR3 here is CASSYSRRGGGYTF. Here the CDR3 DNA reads TGTGCCAGCAGTTACTCGCGACGGGGTGGCGGCTACACCTTC.

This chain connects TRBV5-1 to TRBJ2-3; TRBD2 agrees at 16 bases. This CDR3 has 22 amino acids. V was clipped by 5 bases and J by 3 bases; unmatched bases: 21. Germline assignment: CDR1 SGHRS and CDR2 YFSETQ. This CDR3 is CASRRTWVPGLAGGADTDTQYF. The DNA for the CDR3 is TGCGCCAGCAGGCGCACTTGGGTCCCGGGACTAGCGGGGGGGGCGGATACAGATACGCAGTATTTT.

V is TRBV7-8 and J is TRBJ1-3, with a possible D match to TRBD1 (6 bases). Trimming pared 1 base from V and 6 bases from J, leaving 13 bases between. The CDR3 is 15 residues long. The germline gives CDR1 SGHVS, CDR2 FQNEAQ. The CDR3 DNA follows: TGTGCCAGCAGCTTAGGACAGGACCCCGTAAACACCATATATTTT. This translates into CASSLGQDPVNTIYF.

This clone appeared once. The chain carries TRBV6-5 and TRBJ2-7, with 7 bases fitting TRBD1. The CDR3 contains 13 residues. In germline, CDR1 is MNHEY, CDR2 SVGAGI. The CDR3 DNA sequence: TGTCGACAGGGACAAAAAAGCTCCTACGAGCAGTACTTC. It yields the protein CRQGQKSSYEQYF.

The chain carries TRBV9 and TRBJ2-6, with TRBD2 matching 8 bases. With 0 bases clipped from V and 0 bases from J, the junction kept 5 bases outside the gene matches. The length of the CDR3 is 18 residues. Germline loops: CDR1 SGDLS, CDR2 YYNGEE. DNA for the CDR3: TGTGCCAGCAGCGTAGGACTAGCGTCCCTCTCTGGGGCCAACGTCCTGACTTTC. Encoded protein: CASSVGLASLSGANVLTF.

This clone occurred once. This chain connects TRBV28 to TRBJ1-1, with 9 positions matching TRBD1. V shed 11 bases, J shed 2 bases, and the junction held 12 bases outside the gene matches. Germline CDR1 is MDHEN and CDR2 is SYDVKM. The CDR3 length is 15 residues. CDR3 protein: CAYRDREKPNTEAFF. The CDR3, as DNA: TGTGCCTACCGGGACAGGGAAAAACCTAACACTGAAGCTTTCTTT.